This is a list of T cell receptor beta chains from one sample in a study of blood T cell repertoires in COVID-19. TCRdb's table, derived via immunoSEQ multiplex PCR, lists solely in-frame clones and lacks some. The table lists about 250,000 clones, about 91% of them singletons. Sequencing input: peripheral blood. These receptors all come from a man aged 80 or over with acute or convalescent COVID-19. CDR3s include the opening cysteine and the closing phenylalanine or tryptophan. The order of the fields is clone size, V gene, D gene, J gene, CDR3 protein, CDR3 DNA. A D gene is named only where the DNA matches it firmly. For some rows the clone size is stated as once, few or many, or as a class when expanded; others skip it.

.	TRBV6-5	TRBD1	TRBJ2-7	CASSSSGTGSYEQYF	TGTGCCAGCAGTTCTTCCGGGACAGGGTCCTACGAGCAGTACTTC
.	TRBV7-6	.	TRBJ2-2	CASREVNTGELFF	TGTGCCAGCCGAGAGGTGAACACCGGGGAGCTGTTTTTT
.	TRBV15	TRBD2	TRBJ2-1	CATSRDTTSGSYEQFF	TGTGCCACCAGCAGAGATACGACTAGCGGGAGCTATGAGCAGTTCTTC
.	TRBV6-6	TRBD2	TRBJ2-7	CASSYSSGSSYEQYF	TGTGCCAGCAGTTACTCTAGCGGGAGCTCCTACGAGCAGTACTTC
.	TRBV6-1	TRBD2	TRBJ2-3	CASSESGGGQVDTQYF	TGTGCCAGCAGTGAATCTGGCGGGGGGCAGGTAGATACGCAGTATTTT
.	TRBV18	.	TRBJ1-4	CASSAYQNENLFF	TGTGCCAGCTCCGCATACCAGAATGAAAATCTGTTTTTT
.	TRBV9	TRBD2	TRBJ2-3	CASSVVGGGTTDTQYF	TGTGCCAGCAGCGTAGTCGGGGGGGGTACCACAGATACGCAGTATTTT
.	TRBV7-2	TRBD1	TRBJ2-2	CASRPTGANTGELFF	TGTGCCAGCAGACCGACAGGGGCGAACACCGGGGAGCTGTTTTTT
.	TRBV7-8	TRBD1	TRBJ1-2	CASSSRTGVGNYGYTF	TGTGCCAGCAGCTCAAGAACAGGGGTGGGGAACTATGGCTACACCTTC
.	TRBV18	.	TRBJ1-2	CASSPPGPQTYGYTF	TGTGCCAGCTCACCACCGGGGCCGCAGACCTATGGCTACACCTTC
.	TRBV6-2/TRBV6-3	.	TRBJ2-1	CASSYLRRDEQFF	TGTGCCAGCAGTTACCTCCGGCGGGATGAGCAGTTCTTC
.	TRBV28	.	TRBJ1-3	CASSSPTPSSGNTIYF	TGTGCCAGCAGTTCTCCCACCCCGAGCTCTGGAAACACCATATATTTT
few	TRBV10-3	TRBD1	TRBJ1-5	CAISDSTGSQPQHF	TGTGCCATCAGTGATTCGACAGGGAGTCAGCCCCAGCATTTT
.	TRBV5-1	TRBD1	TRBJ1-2	CASSVDITGQGFYGYTF	TGCGCCAGCAGCGTTGACATAACGGGACAGGGTTTCTATGGCTACACCTTC
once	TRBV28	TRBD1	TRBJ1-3	CASRRQGGNTIYF	TGTGCCAGCAGGCGACAGGGGGGAAACACCATATATTTT
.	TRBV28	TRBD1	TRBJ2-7	CASSFPGGDEQYF	TGTGCCAGCAGTTTCCCAGGGGGCGACGAGCAGTACTTC
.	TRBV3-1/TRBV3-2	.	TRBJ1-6	CASTNSGFYSPLHF	TGTGCCAGCACCAATTCAGGTTTTTATTCACCCCTCCACTTT
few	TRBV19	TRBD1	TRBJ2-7	CASSIGDRGLYEQYF	TGTGCCAGTAGTATAGGGGACAGGGGGCTCTACGAGCAGTACTTC
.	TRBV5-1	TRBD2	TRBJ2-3	CASSPRDGGKDTQYF	TGCGCCAGCAGCCCTCGGGACGGGGGGAAAGATACGCAGTATTTT
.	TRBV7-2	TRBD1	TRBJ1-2	CASSLAPGTVNYGYTF	TGTGCCAGCAGCTTAGCTCCCGGGACAGTCAACTATGGCTACACCTTC
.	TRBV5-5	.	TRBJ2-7	CASSSTGTRDEQYF	TGTGCCAGCAGCTCCACCGGGACAAGGGACGAGCAGTACTTC
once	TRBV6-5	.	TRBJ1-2	CASSSDRNYGYTF	TGTGCCAGCAGCTCGGACAGAAACTATGGCTACACCTTC
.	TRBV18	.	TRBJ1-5	CASSDSLDNQPQHF	TGTGCCAGCTCCGACAGCTTGGACAATCAGCCCCAGCATTTT
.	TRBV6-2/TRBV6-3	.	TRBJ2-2	CASSYSKLNTGELFF	TGTGCCAGCAGTTACTCTAAACTGAACACCGGGGAGCTGTTTTTT
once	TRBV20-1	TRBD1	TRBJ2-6	CSASSGGRAGANVLTF	TGCAGTGCTAGTTCAGGGGGCAGGGCTGGGGCCAACGTCCTGACTTTC
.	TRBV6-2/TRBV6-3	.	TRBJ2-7	CASSSRGEQYF	TGTGCCAGCAGTTCAAGGGGCGAGCAGTACTTC
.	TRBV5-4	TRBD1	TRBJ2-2	CASSRDRVRTGELFF	TGTGCCAGCAGCCGGGACAGGGTGAGAACCGGGGAGCTGTTTTTT
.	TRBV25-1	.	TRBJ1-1	CASSEYRDTEAFF	TGTGCCAGCAGTGAATATAGAGACACTGAAGCTTTCTTT
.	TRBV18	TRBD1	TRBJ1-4	CASSPPKTGGVFSPNEKLFF	TGTGCCAGCTCACCACCGAAGACAGGGGGAGTCTTTTCCCCTAATGAAAAACTGTTTTTT